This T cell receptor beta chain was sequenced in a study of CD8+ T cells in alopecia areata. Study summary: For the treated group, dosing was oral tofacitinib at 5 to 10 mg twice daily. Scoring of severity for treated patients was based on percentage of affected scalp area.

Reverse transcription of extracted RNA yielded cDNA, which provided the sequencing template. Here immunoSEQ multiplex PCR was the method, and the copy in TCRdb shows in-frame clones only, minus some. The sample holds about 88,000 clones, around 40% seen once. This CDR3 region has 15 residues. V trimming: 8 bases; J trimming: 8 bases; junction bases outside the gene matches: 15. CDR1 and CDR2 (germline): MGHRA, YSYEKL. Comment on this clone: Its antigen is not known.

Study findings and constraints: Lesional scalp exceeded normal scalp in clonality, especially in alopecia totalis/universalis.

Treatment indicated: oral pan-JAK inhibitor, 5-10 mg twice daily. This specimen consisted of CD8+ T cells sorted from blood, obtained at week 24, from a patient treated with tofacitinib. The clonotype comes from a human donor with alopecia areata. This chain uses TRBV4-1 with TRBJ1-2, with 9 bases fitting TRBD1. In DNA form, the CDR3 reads TGCGCCAGCGGAAGTCAGAGGACAGGGGATTCGGGCTACACCTTC. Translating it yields CASGSQRTGDSGYTF.